This T cell receptor (beta chain) emerged from a study of Ad26.COV2.S vaccination and SARS-CoV-2 variants (dated by TCRdb to about 2021). Regarding the complete study: Donors in the vaccine arm were drawn from COV1001, a phase I-IIa trial of Ad26.COV2.S in healthy adults that was multicentre, randomized, double-blind and placebo-controlled. Ad26.COV2.S was given intramuscularly at 5x10^10 or 1x10^11 viral particles, as a single shot or as two shots 56 days apart. The specificity and breadth of SARS-CoV-2-reactive T cell receptors after Ad26.COV2.S vaccination were assessed by TCRbeta repertoire sequencing. A total of roughly 30 samples were included in the TCR-sequenced set, comprising roughly 20 Ad26.COV2.S vaccine recipients, 5 placebo recipients and 8 SARS-CoV-2 convalescent individuals. Trial participants were randomized into five groups of five: low-dose or high-dose Ad26.COV2.S given once or twice, or placebo on both occasions. Investigators remained blinded to trial group allocation during experiments and outcome assessment.

In the case of this clone: Its specific antigen is unknown. Base qualities are missing; no much larger clone stands one base away.

TCRbeta CDR3 regions were sequenced with the immunoSEQ Assay. After extraction, genomic DNA underwent amplification by bias-controlled multiplex PCR, followed by high-throughput sequencing. The study's own analysis went as follows. To quantify the absolute abundance of every unique TCRbeta CDR3 region, sequences were collapsed and filtered. Usable DNA was measured by amplifying reference genes present in all nucleated cells, and TCRbeta template counts were normalized to that usable DNA to estimate T cell fraction. Repertoire TCRs were annotated as SARS-CoV-2-specific when V gene, CDR3 amino acid sequence and J gene were exactly matched to a known reactive TCR set. The reference SARS-CoV-2 TCR set came from MIRA and was filtered for enrichment in COVID-19-positive ImmuneCODE repertoires, removing public or cross-reactive TCRs. Drawing on the MIRA antigens, annotated TCRs were analysed further at the level of specific ORF or position within ORF. Breadth was defined as annotated unique rearrangements over total unique productive rearrangements; depth was the summed frequency of those rearrangements. Two-sided Wilcoxon rank-sum tests were used to compare TCR breadth between groups. The immuneACCESS repertoire file appears here via TCRdb, limited to in-frame rearrangements. These files lack a portion of the clones; in checked studies, under half of the deficit traces to unresolved V genes, and the cause of the others is not known. Clone size and V and J calls were adopted from that table, with D and trimming inferred from the DNA. The sample data list a few hundred thousand clones, and around 92% of these were observed just once. The ten largest account for approximately 1.6% of the sample.

Read against the paper, the sample's treatment or condition label means: 15 to 20 received Ad26.COV2.S at low or high dose, single or two shots; about 5 received placebo; per-sample allocation not given. Repertoires of vaccine and placebo recipients were sequenced from samples collected on day 63 after the first injection. In Cohort 1b, more than 20 adults aged 18-55 years were enrolled at a single site in Boston, USA, between 29 July and 7 August 2020. Ad26.COV2.S was a replication-incompetent adenovirus type 26 vector expressing a prefusion-stabilized SARS-CoV-2 spike protein from the original Wuhan strain. CDR1 is given as SGHTA and CDR2 as FQGNSA, both from the germline V gene. The CDR3, cysteine through phenylalanine, is 15 amino acids long. The CDR3 DNA has 45 bases and is translated from base 1. Deletion took 3 bases off V and 2 bases off J, with a span of 12 bases between the germline ends.

Broad study findings and their caveats: Vaccine and placebo recipients had comparable non-spike TCR breadth, which fits with the vaccine containing only spike. Higher spike-specific TCR breadth was observed in Ad26.COV2.S recipients than in placebo recipients (P = 0.0014). According to the authors, total T cell responses may have been underestimated by the TCR breadth and depth analyses. The study lacked the statistical power to compare responses across vaccine doses or regimens. Substantial breadth of spike-specific CD8+ and CD4+ T cell responses was reported after vaccination.

The sequence joins TRBV7-2 to TRBJ2-3; the best D guess is TRBD2, with 5 bases matching. This sequence was found in a person aged 18 to 59 who received the Ad26.COV2.S COVID-19 vaccine or a placebo. Sequences were derived from peripheral blood, sampled in a trial of Ad26.COV2.S vaccine versus placebo. This receptor has the CDR3 CASSFQSDYTDTQYF. The DNA reads TGTGCCAGCAGCTTTCAGTCAGACTACACAGATACGCAGTATTTT.